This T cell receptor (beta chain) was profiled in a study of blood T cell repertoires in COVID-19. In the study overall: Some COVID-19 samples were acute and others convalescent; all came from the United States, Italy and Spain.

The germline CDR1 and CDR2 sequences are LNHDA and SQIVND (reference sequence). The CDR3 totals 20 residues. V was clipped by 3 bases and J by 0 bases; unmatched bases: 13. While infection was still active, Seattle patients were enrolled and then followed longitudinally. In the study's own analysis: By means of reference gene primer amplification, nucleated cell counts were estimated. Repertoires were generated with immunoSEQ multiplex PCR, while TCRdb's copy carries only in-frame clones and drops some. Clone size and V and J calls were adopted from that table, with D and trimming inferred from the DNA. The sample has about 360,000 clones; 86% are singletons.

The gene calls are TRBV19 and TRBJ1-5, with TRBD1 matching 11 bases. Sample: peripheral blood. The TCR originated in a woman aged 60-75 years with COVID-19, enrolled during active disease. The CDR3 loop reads CASSIPLRDRGLHSNQPQHF. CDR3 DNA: TGTGCCAGTAGTATTCCTTTGCGGGACAGGGGGTTGCATAGCAATCAGCCCCAGCATTTT.